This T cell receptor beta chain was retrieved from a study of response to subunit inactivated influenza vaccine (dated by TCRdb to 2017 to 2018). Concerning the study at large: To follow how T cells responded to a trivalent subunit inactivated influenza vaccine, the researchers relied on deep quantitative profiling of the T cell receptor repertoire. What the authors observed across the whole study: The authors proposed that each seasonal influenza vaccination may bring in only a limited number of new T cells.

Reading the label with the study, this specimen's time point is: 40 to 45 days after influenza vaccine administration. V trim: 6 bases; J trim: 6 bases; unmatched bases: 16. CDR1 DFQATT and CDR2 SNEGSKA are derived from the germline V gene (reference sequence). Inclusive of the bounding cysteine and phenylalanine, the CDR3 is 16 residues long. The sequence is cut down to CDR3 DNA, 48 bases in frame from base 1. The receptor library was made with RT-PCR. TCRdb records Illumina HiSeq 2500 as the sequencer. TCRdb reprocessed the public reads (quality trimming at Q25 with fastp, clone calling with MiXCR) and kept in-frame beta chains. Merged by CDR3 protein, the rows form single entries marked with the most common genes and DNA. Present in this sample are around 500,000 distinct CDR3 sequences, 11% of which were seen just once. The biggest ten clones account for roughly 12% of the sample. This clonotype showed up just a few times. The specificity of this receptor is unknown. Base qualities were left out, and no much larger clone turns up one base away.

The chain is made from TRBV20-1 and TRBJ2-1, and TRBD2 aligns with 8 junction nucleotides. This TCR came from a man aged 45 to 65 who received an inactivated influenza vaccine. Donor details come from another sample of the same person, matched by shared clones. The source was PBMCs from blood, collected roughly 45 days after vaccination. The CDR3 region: CSAVQQWTSSSNEQFF. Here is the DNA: TGCAGTGCGGTACAGCAATGGACTAGCAGCTCCAATGAGCAGTTCTTC.